The 25 T cell receptor beta chains below all came from one sample that was sequenced in a study of blood T cell repertoires in COVID-19. Clones were sequenced by immunoSEQ multiplex PCR, and TCRdb holds only the in-frame ones, with some missing. Of 130,000 to 150,000 clones in the sample, 85% to 90% were seen once. What was sequenced was peripheral blood. All receptors come from a man aged 45-65 years who had recovered from COVID-19.

The CDR3 region has the DNA TGTGCCAGCGAGGGACTTTCCTCCTACGAGCAGTACTTC. This codes for CASEGLSSYEQYF. V is TRBV3-1 (or the pseudogene TRBV3-2) and J is TRBJ2-7; D perhaps matches TRBD2 (6 bases). Germline lookup yields CDR1 LGHDT and CDR2 YNNKEL (reference sequence). V lost 8 bases and J lost 0, with 11 bases in between. The CDR3 length is 13 residues.

The chain uses TRBV5-4 and TRBJ2-7; TRBD2 agrees at 9 bases. After removal of 0 bases from V and 6 bases from J, the junction contained 7 bases not matched to a gene. CDR3 length: 15 residues. The V gene's germline CDR1 is SGHNT and CDR2 YYREEE (reference sequence). Here the CDR3 DNA reads TGTGCCAGCAGCTTGGCGGCGGGGGGGCTTGGCGAGCAGTACTTC. Translation: CASSLAAGGLGEQYF.

This clone was detected only once. The V call is TRBV5-6, the J call TRBJ2-1; a possible D gene is TRBD1 (6 bases). This CDR3 contains 16 residues. Trimming cost V 0 bases and J 5 bases, with 15 bases left between them. Germline V gives CDR1 SGHDT, CDR2 YYEEEE. CDR3 in amino acids: CASSLGGRGLDNEQFF. CDR3 in DNA: TGTGCCAGCAGCTTGGGGGGCAGGGGTTTGGACAATGAGCAGTTCTTC.

The gene calls are TRBV29-1 and TRBJ1-2, with D possibly TRBD1 on 6 matching bases. The V and J ends lost 7 bases and 2 bases respectively, with 14 bases between them. This CDR3 region has 13 residues. In germline, CDR1 is SQVTM, CDR2 ANQGSEA. As DNA, the CDR3 is TGCAGCGCCAACAGGGAGGGCAACTATGGCTACACCTTC. It specifies CSANREGNYGYTF. Filled out from reference TRBV29-1 and TRBJ1-2, the complete variable domain reads SAVISQKPSRDICQRGTSLTIQCQVDSQVTMMFWYRQQPGQSLTLIATANQGSEATYESGFVIDKFPISRPNLTFSTLTVSNMSPEDSSIYLCSANREGNYGYTFGSGTRLTVV.

The genes are TRBV6-5 and TRBJ2-7; 9 bases map to TRBD1. The CDR3 contains 14 residues. After removal of 8 bases from V and 3 bases from J, the junction contained 8 bases not matched to a gene. Germline CDR1 reads MNHEY; CDR2 reads SVGAGI. CDR3 region: CASGHRGQDYEQYF. CDR3 DNA sequence: TGTGCCAGCGGCCACAGGGGGCAGGACTACGAGCAGTACTTC.

In its sample, this clone was seen a few times. The rearrangement links TRBV29-1 to TRBJ2-1; 7 bases align to TRBD2. The length of the CDR3 is 14 residues. Germline V gene lookup returns CDR1 SQVTM and CDR2 ANQGSEA. V lost 4 bases to trimming and J lost 1 base; unmatched junction nucleotides: 4. In DNA, the CDR3 is TGCAGCGTTGGGACGGGGGGTTCCTACAATGAGCAGTTCTTC. This encodes CSVGTGGSYNEQFF.

This clone has a single count. This rearrangement joins TRBV19 to TRBJ1-4, with TRBD1 identical over 7 bases. The CDR3 is 14 residues long. The germline CDR1 and CDR2 sequences are LNHDA and SQIVND (reference sequence). V dropped 3 bases and J dropped 8; count of bases not matched to a gene: 6. The CDR3 loop reads CASSIHRGGEKLFF. The CDR3 DNA sequence: TGTGCCAGTAGTATCCACAGGGGAGGCGAAAAACTGTTTTTT.

The rearrangement links TRBV10-3 to TRBJ2-7; the match to TRBD1 covers 9 bases. V trimming: 8 bases; J trimming: 6 bases; junction bases outside the gene matches: 5. The CDR3 covers 12 residues. Germline V gene lookup returns CDR1 ENHRY and CDR2 SYGVKD. The CDR3 sequence is CAIGTGTAEQYF. As DNA, the CDR3 is TGTGCCATCGGGACAGGGACCGCCGAGCAGTACTTC.

This clone was recorded once. The chain has TRBV7-2 and TRBJ2-7, with TRBD1 as a possible D gene (8 bases). V shed 5 bases and J shed 2 bases, with 16 bases lying between them. Germline-derived CDR1 and CDR2 are SGHTA and FQGNSA. There are 15 residues in the CDR3. CDR3 loop: CASSPRGTGPYEQYF. CDR3 DNA sequence: TGTGCCAGCAGCCCGCGGGGGACAGGACCCTACGAGCAGTACTTC.

V gene TRBV11-3 combines with J gene TRBJ1-5, with a possible D match to TRBD1 (5 bases). Germline CDR1 is SGHNT and CDR2 is YENEEA. The CDR3 has 13 residues. Trimming left V 2 bases short and J 4 bases short, with 6 bases between. CDR3 in amino acids: CASSLQGNQPQHF. The CDR3 DNA sequence: TGTGCCAGCAGCTTACAGGGTAATCAGCCCCAGCATTTT.

This rearrangement joins TRBV7-2 to TRBJ2-1; 8 nucleotides match TRBD2. Per germline, CDR1 SGHTA and CDR2 FQGNSA. Trimming took 4 bases from V and 7 from J; bases not matched to a gene: 12. The CDR3 loop spans 16 amino acids. This chain's CDR3 is CASSSSSTRGGNEQFF. CDR3 coding DNA: TGTGCCAGCAGCTCTTCTAGCACTCGGGGGGGGAATGAGCAGTTCTTC.

The gene calls are TRBV5-6 and TRBJ2-7; 9 positions agree with TRBD1. After removal of 5 bases from V and 6 bases from J, the junction contained 6 bases not matched to a gene. The CDR3 is made up of 13 amino acids. Germline V CDR1 and CDR2: SGHDT, YYEEEE. The CDR3 nucleotides are TGTGCCAGCAGGCGGGGACAGGGAGGCGAGCAGTACTTC. Its protein is CASRRGQGGEQYF.

This chain uses TRBV7-9 with TRBJ2-1, with 8 nucleotides matching TRBD1. CDR3 length: 14 amino acids. Germline V lookup: CDR1 SEHNR, CDR2 FQNEAQ (reference sequence). Trimming cost V 3 bases and J 10 bases; bases outside gene matches: 8. The CDR3 nucleotides read TGTGCCAGCAGCTTGGGTCAGGGGGCAGGGGAGCAGTTCTTC. It translates to CASSLGQGAGEQFF. Full variable domain (rest looked up from reference TRBV7-9 and TRBJ2-1): DTGVSQNPRHKITKRGQNVTFRCDPISEHNRLYWYRQTLGQGPEFLTYFQNEAQLEKSRLLSDRFSAERPKGSFSTLEIQRTEQGDSAMYLCASSLGQGAGEQFFGPGTRLTVL.

The genes are TRBV6-5 and TRBJ1-5, with 11 bases aligning to TRBD1. The CDR3 length is 15 residues. After removal of 6 bases from V and 6 bases from J, the junction contained 7 bases not matched to a gene. Germline V gene lookup returns CDR1 MNHEY and CDR2 SVGAGI. CDR3 DNA: TGTGCCAGCAGAGGAGGACAGGGGGCACCTCAGCCCCAGCATTTT. Encoded protein: CASRGGQGAPQPQHF.

CDR3 residues: CASSQDTGTQYF. The DNA for the CDR3 is TGTGCCAGCAGCCAAGATACGGGTACGCAGTATTTT. V gene TRBV5-4 combines with J gene TRBJ2-3; no definite D call. The V end lost 4 bases, the J end lost 8 bases, and 11 bases lay between the germline ends. The CDR3 contains 12 residues. Germline loops: CDR1 SGHNT, CDR2 YYREEE (reference sequence).

The chain joins TRBV19 to TRBJ1-4; no reliable D call. The CDR3 length is 14 residues. Trimming pared 3 bases from V and 5 bases from J, leaving 10 bases between. Germline CDR1 LNHDA, CDR2 SQIVND (reference sequence). The CDR3 sequence: CASSIHSLNEKLFF. The CDR3 bases are TGTGCCAGTAGTATTCACAGTCTAAATGAAAAACTGTTTTTT.

V usage is TRBV3-1 (or the pseudogene TRBV3-2) and J usage is TRBJ2-1; 12 bases are a match to TRBD2. CDR1 and CDR2 from the germline V gene are LGHDT and YNNKEL (reference sequence). Trimming removed 1 base from V and 9 bases from J; junction bases left unmatched: 7. This CDR3 spans 16 amino acids. CDR3 amino acids: CASSQGKLAGGGEQFF. The CDR3 DNA reads as TGTGCCAGCAGCCAAGGGAAACTAGCGGGGGGCGGTGAGCAGTTCTTC.

V is TRBV6-2 or TRBV6-3 and J is TRBJ2-4; D perhaps matches TRBD2 (5 bases). CDR1 MNHEY and CDR2 SVGEGT come from the germline V gene. This CDR3 has 12 residues. The V and J ends lost 5 bases and 9 bases respectively, with 11 bases between them. CDR3 sequence reads: CASSQTRGIQYF. Here the CDR3 DNA reads TGTGCCAGCAGTCAGACCCGGGGCATTCAGTACTTC.

The rearrangement joins TRBV5-8 to TRBJ2-6; TRBD1 matches at 9 bases. This CDR3 is 18 amino acids long. CDR1 and CDR2 (germline): SGHTS, YDEGEE. V lost 0 bases to trimming and J lost 4 bases; unmatched junction nucleotides: 8. CDR3 loop: CASSLVIGTGTGANVLTF. The CDR3 bases are TGTGCCAGCAGCTTGGTCATCGGGACAGGGACCGGGGCCAACGTCCTGACTTTC.

The chain uses TRBV6-5 and TRBJ2-3, with TRBD1 matching over 8 bases. The germline gives CDR1 MNHEY, CDR2 SVGAGI. CDR3 length: 16 amino acids. After removal of 0 bases from V and 6 bases from J, the junction contained 8 bases not matched to a gene. The CDR3 here is CASSYSNRGIDDTQYF. The CDR3 nucleotides read TGTGCCAGCAGTTACTCGAACAGGGGGATAGATGATACGCAGTATTTT.

The gene calls are TRBV30 and TRBJ1-1; unclear D gene. Trimming pared 3 bases from V and 8 bases from J, leaving 19 bases between. This CDR3 has 14 residues. Germline loops: CDR1 GTSNPN, CDR2 SVGIG (reference sequence). This CDR3 reads CAWSAEHSGIEAFF. The CDR3 DNA reads TGTGCCTGGAGCGCCGAGCATTCGGGAATCGAAGCTTTCTTT.

This sequence joins TRBV2 and TRBJ1-2; 8 bases match TRBD1. Germline V gene data show CDR1 as SNHLY and CDR2 as FYNNEI. The CDR3 covers 14 residues. Trimming took 1 base from V and 6 from J; bases not matched to a gene: 4. In nucleotides, the CDR3 is TGTGCCAGCAGTGAAGTCGGCAGGGGGCATGGCTACACCTTC. The encoded protein is CASSEVGRGHGYTF.

The genes are TRBV5-1 and TRBJ1-1, with D possibly being TRBD1 (6 bases). This CDR3 region has 14 residues. CDR1 and CDR2 (germline): SGHRS, YFSETQ. V gave up 5 bases and J gave up 11 bases, with 22 bases separating them. The CDR3 reads CASSPGTSTGSAFF. As DNA, the CDR3 is TGCGCCAGCAGTCCCGGGACATCAACCGGGTCGGCTTTCTTT.

As concerns this clone: One end of the junction fails to match germline, which may point to a read error. This sequence joins TRBV4-1 and TRBJ2-7; 7 bases line up with TRBD1. This CDR3 is 16 amino acids long. Germline CDR1 reads MGHRA; CDR2 reads YSYEKL. The CDR3 loop is CASSQEGRDRRYGQYF. The CDR3 DNA follows: TGCGCCAGCAGCCAAGAGGGCCGGGACAGAAGATACGGGCAGTACTTC.

The chain links TRBV5-4 to TRBJ2-3, with TRBD2 matching 11 bases. The CDR3 consists of 15 residues. After removal of 3 bases from V and 1 base from J, the junction contained 1 base not matched to a gene. The V gene's germline CDR1 is SGHNT and CDR2 YYREEE (reference sequence). The CDR3 region has the DNA TGTGCCAGCAGCTCTAGCGGGGGGCGCACAGATACGCAGTATTTT. Protein: CASSSSGGRTDTQYF.